Listed below are T cell receptor beta chains from one sample, sequenced in a study of shared clonotypes between healthy human individuals. Method: immunoSEQ multiplex PCR; TCRdb's copy keeps in-frame clones and lacks some. Here the sample spans hundreds of thousands of clones, around 79% being singletons. Sequenced sample: PBMCs. These receptors were collected from a woman between 40 and 50 years old in good health. Some clones in this sample may be carry-over from other donors' samples. Both conserved end residues are part of each CDR3. The D gene is left open where the match is weak. Rows may omit the clone size; those that give it use once, few, many or a size class.

j_gene: TRBJ1-1; abundance: -; d_gene: TRBD1; v_gene: TRBV28; CDR3aa: CASSSRDRNTEAFF; CDR3nt: TGTGCCAGCAGTTCCCGGGACAGGAACACTGAAGCTTTCTTT
j_gene: TRBJ2-7; abundance: once; d_gene: TRBD1; v_gene: TRBV5-1; CDR3aa: CASSREGTVYEQYF; CDR3nt: TGCGCCAGCAGCAGGGAAGGGACAGTATACGAGCAGTACTTC
j_gene: TRBJ1-5; abundance: -; d_gene: -; v_gene: TRBV19; CDR3aa: CASTLGWDQPQHF; CDR3nt: TGTGCCAGTACCCTAGGGTGGGATCAGCCCCAGCATTTT
j_gene: TRBJ2-3; abundance: -; d_gene: -; v_gene: TRBV13; CDR3aa: CASSPGQSTDTQYF; CDR3nt: TGTGCCAGCAGCCCGGGTCAGAGCACAGATACGCAGTATTTT
j_gene: TRBJ1-3; abundance: -; d_gene: -; v_gene: TRBV5-5; CDR3aa: CASSPGAGNTIYF; CDR3nt: TGTGCCAGCAGCCCAGGGGCGGGAAACACCATATATTTT
j_gene: TRBJ2-5; abundance: -; d_gene: TRBD1; v_gene: TRBV7-2; CDR3aa: CASSKTGTQETQYF; CDR3nt: TGTGCCAGCAGCAAGACAGGGACCCAAGAGACCCAGTACTTC
j_gene: TRBJ2-7; abundance: -; d_gene: TRBD2; v_gene: TRBV11-2; CDR3aa: CASTKGLAFFYEQYF; CDR3nt: TGTGCCAGCACCAAGGGACTAGCTTTTTTCTACGAGCAGTACTTC
j_gene: TRBJ1-1; abundance: -; d_gene: -; v_gene: TRBV28; CDR3aa: CASSLLGTEAFF; CDR3nt: TGTGCCAGCAGTTTACTCGGGACTGAAGCTTTCTTT
j_gene: TRBJ2-7; abundance: -; d_gene: TRBD2; v_gene: TRBV28; CDR3aa: CASLSSGSPNEQYF; CDR3nt: TGTGCCAGCCTCTCTAGCGGGAGTCCCAACGAGCAGTACTTC
j_gene: TRBJ2-3; abundance: -; d_gene: -; v_gene: TRBV11-2; CDR3aa: CASSLDVSTDTQYF; CDR3nt: TGTGCCAGCAGCTTAGATGTGAGCACAGATACGCAGTATTTT
j_gene: TRBJ2-1; abundance: -; d_gene: -; v_gene: TRBV15; CDR3aa: CATSRDLSRNEQFF; CDR3nt: TGTGCCACCAGCAGAGATCTAAGCCGTAATGAGCAGTTCTTC
j_gene: TRBJ2-7; abundance: many; d_gene: TRBD1; v_gene: TRBV30; CDR3aa: CAAPRTGISYEQYF; CDR3nt: TGTGCCGCACCCAGGACAGGGATCTCCTACGAGCAGTACTTC
j_gene: TRBJ1-1; abundance: -; d_gene: -; v_gene: TRBV7-2; CDR3aa: CASSLRSGTEAFF; CDR3nt: TGTGCCAGCAGCTTAAGAAGTGGCACTGAAGCTTTCTTT
j_gene: TRBJ1-5; abundance: once; d_gene: TRBD1; v_gene: TRBV7-9; CDR3aa: CASSSWQGAIGANQPQHF; CDR3nt: TGTGCCAGCAGCTCTTGGCAGGGGGCGATTGGCGCCAATCAGCCCCAGCATTTT
j_gene: TRBJ1-4; abundance: -; d_gene: -; v_gene: TRBV6-5; CDR3aa: CASRRGNEKLFF; CDR3nt: TGTGCCAGCAGAAGGGGTAATGAAAAACTGTTTTTT
j_gene: TRBJ2-3; abundance: -; d_gene: -; v_gene: TRBV7-9; CDR3aa: CASSFSAYTDTQYF; CDR3nt: TGTGCCAGCAGCTTCTCCGCGTACACAGATACGCAGTATTTT
j_gene: TRBJ1-1; abundance: -; d_gene: -; v_gene: TRBV2; CDR3aa: CASNGFADTEAFF; CDR3nt: TGTGCCAGCAATGGTTTCGCAGACACTGAAGCTTTCTTT
j_gene: TRBJ2-7; abundance: -; d_gene: TRBD1; v_gene: TRBV19; CDR3aa: CASSAFRDRDYEQYF; CDR3nt: TGTGCCAGTAGTGCTTTCCGGGACAGGGACTACGAGCAGTACTTC
j_gene: TRBJ1-5; abundance: -; d_gene: TRBD1; v_gene: TRBV30; CDR3aa: CAWSVQDRGQPQHF; CDR3nt: TGTGCCTGGAGTGTACAGGACAGGGGACAGCCCCAGCATTTT
j_gene: TRBJ2-5; abundance: -; d_gene: TRBD2; v_gene: TRBV29-1; CDR3aa: CSVDSSGRPQETQYF; CDR3nt: TGCAGCGTTGATAGCAGCGGGAGGCCCCAAGAGACCCAGTACTTC
j_gene: TRBJ2-2; abundance: -; d_gene: -; v_gene: TRBV7-8; CDR3aa: CASSWTVNANTGELFF; CDR3nt: TGTGCCAGCAGTTGGACGGTGAACGCGAACACCGGGGAGCTGTTTTTT
j_gene: TRBJ2-7; abundance: once; d_gene: -; v_gene: TRBV28; CDR3aa: CASSLRQPGEQYF; CDR3nt: TGTGCCAGCAGTTTACGGCAGCCTGGGGAGCAGTACTTC
j_gene: TRBJ2-7; abundance: -; d_gene: -; v_gene: TRBV27; CDR3aa: CATVDRANLEQYF; CDR3nt: TGTGCCACCGTCGACAGAGCCAACCTCGAGCAGTACTTC
j_gene: TRBJ2-1; abundance: once; d_gene: TRBD2; v_gene: TRBV5-8; CDR3aa: CASSLASGSYNEQFF; CDR3nt: TGTGCCAGCAGCTTGGCTAGCGGGAGTTACAATGAGCAGTTCTTC
j_gene: TRBJ2-7; abundance: -; d_gene: TRBD1; v_gene: TRBV14; CDR3aa: CASRLSGTVTYEQYF; CDR3nt: TGTGCCAGCAGACTCTCCGGGACAGTAACCTACGAGCAGTACTTC
j_gene: TRBJ2-7; abundance: -; d_gene: -; v_gene: TRBV18; CDR3aa: CASSPLDASINYEQYF; CDR3nt: TGTGCCAGCTCACCACTCGACGCGAGCATAAACTACGAGCAGTACTTC
j_gene: TRBJ1-5; abundance: -; d_gene: -; v_gene: TRBV4-1; CDR3aa: CASSLDRYSNQPQHF; CDR3nt: TGCGCCAGCAGCTTGGACCGCTATAGCAATCAGCCCCAGCATTTT
j_gene: TRBJ2-5; abundance: -; d_gene: -; v_gene: TRBV6-6; CDR3aa: CASSYPTGGETQYF; CDR3nt: TGTGCCAGCAGTTACCCGACCGGGGGCGAGACCCAGTACTTC
j_gene: TRBJ1-2; abundance: -; d_gene: -; v_gene: TRBV10-2; CDR3aa: CASSESWQGGNYGYTF; CDR3nt: TGCGCCAGCAGTGAGTCTTGGCAGGGAGGAAACTATGGCTACACCTTC
j_gene: TRBJ2-7; abundance: -; d_gene: -; v_gene: TRBV4-1; CDR3aa: CASSQETHREQYF; CDR3nt: TGCGCCAGCAGCCAAGAAACCCATCGCGAGCAGTACTTC
j_gene: TRBJ2-1; abundance: -; d_gene: -; v_gene: TRBV25-1; CDR3aa: CASSEVGDEQFF; CDR3nt: TGTGCCAGCAGTGAGGTTGGGGATGAGCAGTTCTTC
j_gene: TRBJ2-3; abundance: once; d_gene: TRBD2; v_gene: TRBV5-1; CDR3aa: CASSPGTSGSLGTDTQYF; CDR3nt: TGCGCCAGCAGCCCGGGGACTAGCGGGAGCCTTGGCACAGATACGCAGTATTTT
j_gene: TRBJ2-5; abundance: -; d_gene: -; v_gene: TRBV27; CDR3aa: CASSSPTRARGETQYF; CDR3nt: TGTGCCAGCAGTTCACCCACTAGGGCGAGGGGAGAGACCCAGTACTTC
j_gene: TRBJ2-7; abundance: -; d_gene: -; v_gene: TRBV6-5; CDR3aa: CASSVAGSHEQYF; CDR3nt: TGTGCCAGCAGTGTCGCAGGGAGCCACGAGCAGTACTTC
j_gene: TRBJ1-1; abundance: -; d_gene: -; v_gene: TRBV7-9; CDR3aa: CASSLDGGGGTEAFF; CDR3nt: TGTGCCAGCAGCTTAGATGGGGGCGGTGGCACTGAAGCTTTCTTT
j_gene: TRBJ2-1; abundance: -; d_gene: -; v_gene: TRBV7-9; CDR3aa: CASSLGDNEQFF; CDR3nt: TGTGCCAGCAGCTTAGGAGACAATGAGCAGTTCTTC
j_gene: TRBJ2-1; abundance: -; d_gene: -; v_gene: TRBV5-1; CDR3aa: CASSLAVSSSEQFF; CDR3nt: TGCGCCAGCAGCTTGGCCGTCTCTAGCTCTGAGCAGTTCTTC
j_gene: TRBJ1-3; abundance: -; d_gene: -; v_gene: TRBV28; CDR3aa: CASSLVQGEGNTIYF; CDR3nt: TGTGCCAGCAGTTTAGTTCAGGGTGAAGGAAACACCATATATTTT
j_gene: TRBJ2-1; abundance: -; d_gene: TRBD2; v_gene: TRBV4-1; CDR3aa: CASSQTLSGLSYNEQFF; CDR3nt: TGCGCCAGCAGCCAAACCCTTAGCGGGCTCTCCTACAATGAGCAGTTCTTC
j_gene: TRBJ1-1; abundance: few; d_gene: -; v_gene: TRBV29-1; CDR3aa: CSASTENTEAFF; CDR3nt: TGCAGCGCCTCGACAGAGAACACTGAAGCTTTCTTT
j_gene: TRBJ2-7; abundance: -; d_gene: TRBD1; v_gene: TRBV5-1; CDR3aa: CASTRTGDSYEQYF; CDR3nt: TGCGCCAGCACCCGGACAGGGGACTCCTACGAGCAGTACTTC
j_gene: TRBJ1-4; abundance: -; d_gene: -; v_gene: TRBV7-9; CDR3aa: CASSLLKSGNEKLFF; CDR3nt: TGTGCCAGCAGCTTGCTTAAGTCGGGAAACGAAAAACTGTTTTTT
j_gene: TRBJ2-7; abundance: -; d_gene: -; v_gene: TRBV7-6; CDR3aa: CASSLVTSLAYEQYF; CDR3nt: TGTGCCAGCAGCTTAGTTACTAGCCTCGCCTACGAGCAGTACTTC
j_gene: TRBJ1-4; abundance: -; d_gene: TRBD1; v_gene: TRBV11-2; CDR3aa: CASSFHRGEKLFF; CDR3nt: TGTGCCAGCAGCTTCCACAGGGGTGAAAAACTGTTTTTT
j_gene: TRBJ2-2; abundance: -; d_gene: -; v_gene: TRBV2; CDR3aa: CASSEALLDDTGELFF; CDR3nt: TGTGCCAGCAGTGAAGCGCTTCTGGACGACACCGGGGAGCTGTTTTTT
j_gene: TRBJ2-7; abundance: -; d_gene: TRBD2; v_gene: TRBV7-2; CDR3aa: CASSSIAGVYEQYF; CDR3nt: TGTGCCAGCAGCTCGATAGCGGGAGTCTACGAGCAGTACTTC
j_gene: TRBJ2-1; abundance: -; d_gene: -; v_gene: TRBV28; CDR3aa: CASSFLGGVGNNEQFF; CDR3nt: TGTGCCAGCAGTTTTCTAGGCGGGGTAGGAAACAATGAGCAGTTCTTC
j_gene: TRBJ2-5; abundance: -; d_gene: TRBD2; v_gene: TRBV6-4; CDR3aa: CASSDPGPGETSGSRETQYF; CDR3nt: TGTGCCAGCAGCGACCCGGGACCGGGGGAAACTAGCGGGAGTCGGGAGACCCAGTACTTC
j_gene: TRBJ2-7; abundance: -; d_gene: -; v_gene: TRBV7-9; CDR3aa: CASRGGPYEQYF; CDR3nt: TGTGCCAGCAGGGGGGGACCCTACGAGCAGTACTTC
j_gene: TRBJ1-2; abundance: -; d_gene: -; v_gene: TRBV27; CDR3aa: CASGGRRANYGYTF; CDR3nt: TGTGCCAGCGGTGGGAGGCGGGCTAACTATGGCTACACCTTC